This entry describes one T cell receptor (beta chain). These data originate in a study of shared T cell receptors in the human thymus. Germline V CDR1 and CDR2: SGHAT, FQNNGV. V was pared by 4 bases and J by 1 base, with 10 bases between. This CDR3 comprises 14 residues. Data came from immunoSEQ multiplex PCR; TCRdb stores just in-frame clones and leaves some out. The sample has approximately 68,000 clones; roughly 95% are singletons. The chain employs TRBV11-2 and TRBJ1-1; no reliable D call. This clonotype originated in a human donor. Source material: thymocytes. For the CDR3, the DNA is TGTGCCAGCAGCTCGCGGGCCTCGAACACTGAAGCTTTCTTT. It translates to CASSSRASNTEAFF.